This passage covers 11 T cell receptor beta chains from one sample sequenced in a study of shared clonotypes between healthy human individuals. Profiled with immunoSEQ multiplex PCR; TCRdb holds only in-frame clones, not every one. The top ten clones hold roughly 0.57% of a sample with roughly 1,000,000 clones, more than 75% of them seen once. Sample: memory CD4+ T cells from PBMCs. Subset of the sample: CD45RA-negative fraction. These receptors came from a man younger than 35 in good health. Some clones in this sample may be carry-over from other donors' samples.

This clone was counted between two and nine times. The chain recombines TRBV4-2 with TRBJ2-1; 15 positions match TRBD2. V gave up 3 bases and J gave up 9 bases; unmatched junction bases: 12. CDR3 length equals 18 residues. Germline CDR1 reads LGHNA; CDR2 reads YNFKEQ. Here the CDR3 DNA reads TGTGCCAGCAGCCACCTACTCGGGACTAGCGGGGGGATGGGTGAGCAGTTCTTC. Its translation is CASSHLLGTSGGMGEQFF.

The J gene is TRBJ2-1, the V gene TRBV6-5, with D tentatively TRBD1 or TRBD2 (5 bases each). Trimming pared 2 bases from V and 6 bases from J, leaving 11 bases between. The CDR3 spans 14 residues. Germline-derived CDR1 and CDR2 are MNHEY and SVGAGI. The CDR3 sequence: CASSYQQGPNEQFF. CDR3 nucleotides: TGTGCCAGCAGTTACCAGCAGGGACCCAATGAGCAGTTCTTC.

This clone has a single count. The CDR3 spells CASSFKPNGGELFF. As DNA, the CDR3 is TGTGCCAGCAGCTTTAAGCCAAATGGCGGGGAGCTGTTTTTT. This chain uses TRBV5-5 with TRBJ2-2; D ambiguous. V gave up 2 bases and J gave up 7 bases, with 12 bases separating them. From germline, CDR1 is SGHKS and CDR2 YYEKEE (reference sequence). CDR3 length: 14 amino acids.

Remarks on this clone: Given a much more abundant clone one base away, this may be a read error. The chain combines TRBV7-9 with TRBJ2-7; D possibly uses TRBD1 or TRBD2 (5 bases each). V was trimmed by 1 base and J by 2 bases, leaving 9 bases between them. This CDR3 spans 14 amino acids. The germline V gene encodes CDR1 SEHNR and CDR2 FQNEAQ (reference sequence). As DNA, the CDR3 is TGTGCCAGCAGCTTAGGGGACGGGACCTACGAGCAGTACTTC. Translating it yields CASSLGDGTYEQYF.

At least ten counts were recorded for this clone. The chain couples TRBV11-3 to TRBJ2-5; D ambiguous. Trimming took off 5 bases at V and 1 base at J, with 8 bases between the two ends. The CDR3 is 13 residues long. Germline V lookup: CDR1 SGHNT, CDR2 YENEEA. CDR3 residues: CASSRTSQETQYF. The DNA of the CDR3 is TGTGCCAGCAGCCGAACTTCCCAAGAGACCCAGTACTTC.

This clone occurred a few times. The gene calls are TRBV6-5 and TRBJ2-2, with D perhaps TRBD1 (5 bases). Trimming stripped 5 bases from V and 7 bases from J, with 17 bases between. In germline, CDR1 is MNHEY, CDR2 SVGAGI. This CDR3 contains 15 residues. CDR3 nucleotide sequence: TGTGCCAGCAGTACCAGGACATCGTCGGGCGGGGAGCTGTTTTTT. It is translated as CASSTRTSSGGELFF.

Concerning this clone itself: The identical CDR3 is also encoded by other nucleotide sequences in the sample. This chain joins TRBV30 and TRBJ2-7; 9 bases are shared with TRBD2. The V segment lost 3 bases and the J segment 7 bases; nucleotides outside the gene matches: 10. CDR3 size: 14 residues. Per the germline V gene, CDR1 is GTSNPN and CDR2 is SVGIG (reference sequence). CDR3 coding DNA: TGTGCCTGGAGGTGGGTAGCGGGAGCGGGGGAGCAGTACTTC. Amino acid sequence: CAWRWVAGAGEQYF.

This clone has ten or more counts. The chain links TRBV5-4 to TRBJ1-1; D is ambiguous. Trimming cost V 2 bases and J 7 bases, with 12 bases left between them. There are 13 residues in the CDR3. CDR1 is SGHNT and CDR2 is YYREEE in the germline V gene (reference sequence). In nucleotides, the CDR3 is TGTGCCAGCAGCTTCGGGATTTCGGGTGAAGCTTTCTTT. This sequence encodes CASSFGISGEAFF.

This sequence joins TRBV5-4 and TRBJ2-2; 7 nucleotides agree with TRBD2. The CDR3 is 15 amino acids. Germline-derived CDR1 and CDR2 are SGHNT and YYREEE (reference sequence). With 4 bases clipped from V and 4 bases from J, the junction kept 7 bases outside the gene matches. The CDR3 DNA reads as TGTGCCAGCAGCCCAGGACTAGTTGGCACCGGGGAGCTGTTTTTT. Translating gives CASSPGLVGTGELFF.

The chain employs TRBV14 and TRBJ2-1; D call uncertain. Germline CDR1 SGHDN, CDR2 FVKESK. The CDR3 has 16 amino acids. V was clipped by 2 bases and J by 6 bases, with 17 bases between them. The CDR3 DNA sequence: TGTGCCAGCAGCCAACGACCCCTACGTTGGTTCAATGAGCAGTTCTTC. Translation gives CASSQRPLRWFNEQFF.

V and J are TRBV29-1 and TRBJ1-4; D gene ambiguous. Deletions cut 6 bases from V and 3 bases from J, with 11 bases between. Germline loops: CDR1 SQVTM, CDR2 ANQGSEA. There are 13 residues in the CDR3. Written as DNA, the CDR3 is TGCAGCGTCGATTCAGGTTCTAATGAAAAACTGTTTTTT. This sequence encodes CSVDSGSNEKLFF.